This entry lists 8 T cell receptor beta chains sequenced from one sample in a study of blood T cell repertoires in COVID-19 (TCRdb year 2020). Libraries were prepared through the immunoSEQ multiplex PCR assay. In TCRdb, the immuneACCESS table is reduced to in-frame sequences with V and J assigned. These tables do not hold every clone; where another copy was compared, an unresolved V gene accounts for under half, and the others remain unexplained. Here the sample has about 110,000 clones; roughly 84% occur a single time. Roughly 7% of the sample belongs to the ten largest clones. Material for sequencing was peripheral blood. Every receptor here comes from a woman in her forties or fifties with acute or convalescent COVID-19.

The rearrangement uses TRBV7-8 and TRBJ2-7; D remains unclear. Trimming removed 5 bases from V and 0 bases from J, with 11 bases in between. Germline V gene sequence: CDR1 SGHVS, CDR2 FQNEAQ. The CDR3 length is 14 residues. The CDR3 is CASSPRSRSYEQYF. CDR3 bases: TGTGCCAGCAGCCCCCGAAGCCGCTCCTACGAGCAGTACTTC.

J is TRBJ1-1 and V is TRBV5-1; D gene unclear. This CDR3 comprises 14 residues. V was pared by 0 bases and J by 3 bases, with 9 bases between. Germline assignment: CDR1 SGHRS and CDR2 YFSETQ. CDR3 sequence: CASSLGGEYTEAFF. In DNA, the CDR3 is TGCGCCAGCAGCTTGGGCGGGGAGTACACTGAAGCTTTCTTT.

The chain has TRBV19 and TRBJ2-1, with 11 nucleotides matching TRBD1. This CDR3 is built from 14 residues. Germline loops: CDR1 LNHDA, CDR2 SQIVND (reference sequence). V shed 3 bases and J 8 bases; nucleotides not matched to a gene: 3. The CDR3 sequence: CASSIGTGGYEQFF. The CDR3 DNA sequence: TGTGCCAGTAGTATCGGGACAGGGGGGTATGAGCAGTTCTTC.

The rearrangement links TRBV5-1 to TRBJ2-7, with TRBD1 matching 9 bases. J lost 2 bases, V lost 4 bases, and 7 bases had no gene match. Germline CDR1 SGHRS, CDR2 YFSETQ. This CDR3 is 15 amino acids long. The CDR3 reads CASSTGGFKTYEQYF. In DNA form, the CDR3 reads TGCGCCAGCAGCACAGGGGGCTTTAAGACCTACGAGCAGTACTTC.

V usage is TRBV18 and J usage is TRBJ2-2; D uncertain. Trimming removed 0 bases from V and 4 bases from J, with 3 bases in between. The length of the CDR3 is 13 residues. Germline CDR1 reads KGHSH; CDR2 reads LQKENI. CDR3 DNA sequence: TGTGCCAGCTCACCACCGAGCACCGGGGAGCTGTTTTTT. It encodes CASSPPSTGELFF.

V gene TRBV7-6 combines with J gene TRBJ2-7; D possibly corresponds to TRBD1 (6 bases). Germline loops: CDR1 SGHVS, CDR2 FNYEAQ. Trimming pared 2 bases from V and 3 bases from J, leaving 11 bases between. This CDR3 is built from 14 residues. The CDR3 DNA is TGTGCCAGCAGCTTACTGCCAGGGGACTACGAGCAGTACTTC. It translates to CASSLLPGDYEQYF.

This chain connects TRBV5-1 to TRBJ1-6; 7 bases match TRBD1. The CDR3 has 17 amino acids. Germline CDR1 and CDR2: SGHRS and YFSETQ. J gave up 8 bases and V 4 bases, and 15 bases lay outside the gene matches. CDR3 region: CASSLQGQTASDSPLHF. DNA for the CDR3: TGCGCCAGCAGCCTCCAGGGACAGACCGCTTCGGATTCACCCCTCCACTTT.

CDR3 sequence (DNA): TGTGCCAGCAGCTTATTGGGGATGGGGGCGAGGGCTGAAGCTTTCTTT. This codes for CASSLLGMGARAEAFF. The gene calls are TRBV5-8 and TRBJ1-1; D may be TRBD1 (6 bases). Germline CDR1 is SGHTS and CDR2 is YDEGEE. The CDR3 has 16 residues. Trimming pared 2 bases from V and 6 bases from J, leaving 20 bases between.